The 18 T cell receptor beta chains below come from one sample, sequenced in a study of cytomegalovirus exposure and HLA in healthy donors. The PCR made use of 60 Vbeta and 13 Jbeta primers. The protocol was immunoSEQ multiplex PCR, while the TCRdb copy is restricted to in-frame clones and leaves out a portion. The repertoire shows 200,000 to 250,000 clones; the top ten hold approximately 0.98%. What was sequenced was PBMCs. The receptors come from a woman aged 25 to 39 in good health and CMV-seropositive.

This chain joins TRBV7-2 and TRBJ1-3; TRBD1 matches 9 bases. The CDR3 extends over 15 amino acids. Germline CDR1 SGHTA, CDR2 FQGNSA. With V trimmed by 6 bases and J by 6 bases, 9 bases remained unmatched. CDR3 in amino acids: CASSPPRTGVNTIYF. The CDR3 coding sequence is TGTGCCAGCAGTCCGCCAAGGACAGGGGTAAACACCATATATTTT.

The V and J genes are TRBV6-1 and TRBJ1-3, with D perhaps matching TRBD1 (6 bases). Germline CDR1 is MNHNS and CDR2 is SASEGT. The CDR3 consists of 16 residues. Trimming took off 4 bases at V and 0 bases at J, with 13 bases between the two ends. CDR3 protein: CASSVNTGYSGNTIYF. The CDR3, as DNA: TGTGCCAGCAGTGTTAATACAGGGTACTCTGGAAACACCATATATTTT.

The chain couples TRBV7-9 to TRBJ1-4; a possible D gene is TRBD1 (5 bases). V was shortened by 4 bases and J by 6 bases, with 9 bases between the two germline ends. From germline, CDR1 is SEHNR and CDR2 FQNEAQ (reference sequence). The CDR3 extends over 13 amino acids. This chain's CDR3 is CASSSWGDEKLFF. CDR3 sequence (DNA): TGTGCCAGCAGCTCCTGGGGCGATGAAAAACTGTTTTTT.

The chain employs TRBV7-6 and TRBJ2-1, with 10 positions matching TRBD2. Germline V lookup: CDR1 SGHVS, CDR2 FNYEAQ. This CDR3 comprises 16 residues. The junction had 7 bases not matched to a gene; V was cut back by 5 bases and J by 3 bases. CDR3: CASSRTSGSLYNEQFF. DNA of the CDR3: TGTGCCAGCAGCCGGACTAGCGGCTCACTCTACAATGAGCAGTTCTTC.

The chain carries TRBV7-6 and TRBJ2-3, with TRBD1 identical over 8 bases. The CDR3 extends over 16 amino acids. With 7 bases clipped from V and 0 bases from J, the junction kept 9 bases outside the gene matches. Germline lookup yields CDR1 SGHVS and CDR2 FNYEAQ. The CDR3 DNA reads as TGTGCCAGCAAGGACTCAGGGGGCTCTAGCACAGATACGCAGTATTTT. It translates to CASKDSGGSSTDTQYF.

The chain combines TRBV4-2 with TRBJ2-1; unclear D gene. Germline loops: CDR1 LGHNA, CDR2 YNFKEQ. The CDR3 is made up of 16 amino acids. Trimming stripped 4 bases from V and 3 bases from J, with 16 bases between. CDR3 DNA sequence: TGTGCCAGCAGCCGACCTGCGGAGACCTACTACAATGAGCAGTTCTTC. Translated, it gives CASSRPAETYYNEQFF.

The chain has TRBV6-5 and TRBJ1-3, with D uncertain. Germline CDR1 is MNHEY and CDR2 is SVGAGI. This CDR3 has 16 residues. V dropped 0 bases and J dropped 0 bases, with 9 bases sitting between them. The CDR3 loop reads CASSYSPHSSGNTIYF. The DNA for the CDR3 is TGTGCCAGCAGTTACTCCCCGCACAGCTCTGGAAACACCATATATTTT.

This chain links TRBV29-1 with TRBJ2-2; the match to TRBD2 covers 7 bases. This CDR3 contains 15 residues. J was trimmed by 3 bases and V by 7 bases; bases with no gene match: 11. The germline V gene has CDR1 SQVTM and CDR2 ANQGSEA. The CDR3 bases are TGCAGCGCCTTTTCGACTAGCTCTTACACCGGGGAGCTGTTTTTT. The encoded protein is CSAFSTSSYTGELFF.

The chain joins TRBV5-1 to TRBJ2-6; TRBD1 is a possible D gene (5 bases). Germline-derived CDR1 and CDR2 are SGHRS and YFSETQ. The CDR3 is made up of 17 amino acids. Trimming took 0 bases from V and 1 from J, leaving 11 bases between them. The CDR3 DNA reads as TGCGCCAGCAGCTTGGACTTGACAGCTTCTGGGGCCAACGTCCTGACTTTC. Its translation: CASSLDLTASGANVLTF.

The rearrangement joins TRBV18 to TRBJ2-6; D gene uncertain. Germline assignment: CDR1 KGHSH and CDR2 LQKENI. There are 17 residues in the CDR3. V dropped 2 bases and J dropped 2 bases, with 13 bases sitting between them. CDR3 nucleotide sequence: TGTGCCAGCTCACCAGCAGGCTTTTCGCCTGGGGCCAACGTCCTGACTTTC. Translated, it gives CASSPAGFSPGANVLTF.

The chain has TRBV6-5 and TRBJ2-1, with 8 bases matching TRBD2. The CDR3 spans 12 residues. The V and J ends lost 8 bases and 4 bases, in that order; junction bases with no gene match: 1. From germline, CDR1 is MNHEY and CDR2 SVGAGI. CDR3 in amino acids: CASREGYNEQFF. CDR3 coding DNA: TGTGCCAGCCGGGAGGGGTACAATGAGCAGTTCTTC.

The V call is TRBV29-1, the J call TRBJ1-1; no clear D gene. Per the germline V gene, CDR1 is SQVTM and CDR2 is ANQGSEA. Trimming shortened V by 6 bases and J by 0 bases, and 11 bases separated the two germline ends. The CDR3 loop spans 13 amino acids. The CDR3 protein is CSVGGSLNTEAFF. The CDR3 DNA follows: TGCAGCGTAGGAGGATCGCTGAACACTGAAGCTTTCTTT. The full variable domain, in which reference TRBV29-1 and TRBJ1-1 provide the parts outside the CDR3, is SAVISQKPSRDICQRGTSLTIQCQVDSQVTMMFWYRQQPGQSLTLIATANQGSEATYESGFVIDKFPISRPNLTFSTLTVSNMSPEDSSIYLCSVGGSLNTEAFFGQGTRLTVV.

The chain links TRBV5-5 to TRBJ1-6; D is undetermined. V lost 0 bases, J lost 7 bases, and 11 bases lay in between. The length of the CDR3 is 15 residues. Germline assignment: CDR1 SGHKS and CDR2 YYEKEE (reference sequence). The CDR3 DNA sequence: TGTGCCAGCAGCTTGGAGTCGGGGAGCAATTCACCCCTCCACTTT. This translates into CASSLESGSNSPLHF.

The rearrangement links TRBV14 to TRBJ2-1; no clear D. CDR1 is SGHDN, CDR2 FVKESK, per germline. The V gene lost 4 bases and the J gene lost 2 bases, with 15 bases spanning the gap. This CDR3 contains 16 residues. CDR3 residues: CASSPWAVGPYNEQFF. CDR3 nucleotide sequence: TGTGCCAGCAGCCCCTGGGCAGTCGGCCCCTACAATGAGCAGTTCTTC.

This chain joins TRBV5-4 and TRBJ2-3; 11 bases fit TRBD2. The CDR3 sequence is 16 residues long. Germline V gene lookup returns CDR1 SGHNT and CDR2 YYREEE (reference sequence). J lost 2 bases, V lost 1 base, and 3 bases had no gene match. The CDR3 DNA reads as TGTGCCAGCAGCTTGAAACTAGCGGGGGACACAGATACGCAGTATTTT. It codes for CASSLKLAGDTDTQYF.

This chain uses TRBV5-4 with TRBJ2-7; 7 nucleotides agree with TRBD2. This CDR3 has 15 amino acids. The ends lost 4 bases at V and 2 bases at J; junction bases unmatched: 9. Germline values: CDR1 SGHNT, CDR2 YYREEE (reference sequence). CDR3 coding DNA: TGTGCCAGCAGCGGGGGGGAGGGAGGAACCTACGAGCAGTACTTC. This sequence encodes CASSGGEGGTYEQYF.

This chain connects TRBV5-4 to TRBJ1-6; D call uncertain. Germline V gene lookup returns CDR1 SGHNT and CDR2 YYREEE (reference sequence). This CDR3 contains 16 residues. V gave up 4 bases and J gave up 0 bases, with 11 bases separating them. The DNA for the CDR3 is TGTGCCAGCAGCATCTCAGGCGACTCCTATAATTCACCCCTCCACTTT. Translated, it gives CASSISGDSYNSPLHF.

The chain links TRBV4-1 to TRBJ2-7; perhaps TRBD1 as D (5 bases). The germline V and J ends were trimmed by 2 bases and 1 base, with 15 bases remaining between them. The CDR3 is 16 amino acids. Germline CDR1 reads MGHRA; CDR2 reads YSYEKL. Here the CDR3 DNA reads TGCGCCAGCAGCCAAAATAACAGGCGATCGTCCTACGAGCAGTACTTC. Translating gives CASSQNNRRSSYEQYF.